A selection of T cell receptor beta chains follows, all from one sample in a study of blood T cells in healthy people across ages. TCRdb recomputed calls from the 5' RACE reads with MiXCR, one row per CDR3 protein. The sample lists some 1.8 million distinct CDR3 sequences; roughly 43% were seen once. Sequenced input: blood. The origin of the receptors is a human donor in good health. Both conserved end residues are part of each CDR3. D genes are given only for firm matches. Expanded clones are given a class, and other clones once, few, many or no size at all.

d_gene: -; j_gene: TRBJ1-1; v_gene: TRBV6-2/TRBV6-3; abundance: -; CDR3nt: TGTGCCAGCAGTTACTCGAGTACGGGGATGAACACTGAAGCTTTCTTT; CDR3aa: CASSYSSTGMNTEAFF
d_gene: -; j_gene: TRBJ2-5; v_gene: TRBV7-9; abundance: -; CDR3nt: TGTGCCAGCAATCAACACGGGGTATCGGGGGAGACCCAGTACTTC; CDR3aa: CASNQHGVSGETQYF
d_gene: -; j_gene: TRBJ2-1; v_gene: TRBV7-9; abundance: -; CDR3nt: TGTGCCAGCAGCTTAAACTCAAACAATGAGCAGTTCTTC; CDR3aa: CASSLNSNNEQFF
d_gene: -; j_gene: TRBJ2-3; v_gene: TRBV10-3; abundance: -; CDR3nt: TGTGCCATCAGCTGGGGCACAGATACGCAGTATTTT; CDR3aa: CAISWGTDTQYF
d_gene: -; j_gene: TRBJ1-3; v_gene: TRBV12-3/TRBV12-4; abundance: -; CDR3nt: TGTGCCAGCAGTAAGGGGGGCTTTGGAAACACCATATATTTT; CDR3aa: CASSKGGFGNTIYF
d_gene: -; j_gene: TRBJ2-5; v_gene: TRBV20-1; abundance: few; CDR3nt: TGCAGTGCTTCGTCGCCAGGGGGGCAGACCCAGTACTTC; CDR3aa: CSASSPGGQTQYF
d_gene: TRBD2; j_gene: TRBJ2-1; v_gene: TRBV7-3; abundance: -; CDR3nt: TGTGCCAGCAGTCAGACTAGCGGCAATGAGCAGTTCTTC; CDR3aa: CASSQTSGNEQFF
d_gene: TRBD1; j_gene: TRBJ2-7; v_gene: TRBV20-1; abundance: few; CDR3nt: TGCAGTGCTAGAGAAAGACAGGGTATCTCCTACGAGCAGTACTTC; CDR3aa: CSARERQGISYEQYF
d_gene: -; j_gene: TRBJ2-7; v_gene: TRBV20-1; abundance: -; CDR3nt: TGCAGTGCTAGAGGTGAGAGGGGGGTCGACTACGAGCAGTACTTC; CDR3aa: CSARGERGVDYEQYF
d_gene: -; j_gene: TRBJ2-3; v_gene: TRBV28; abundance: few; CDR3nt: TGTGCCAGCACCACTACAGGAACAGATACGCAGTATTTT; CDR3aa: CASTTTGTDTQYF
d_gene: -; j_gene: TRBJ2-4; v_gene: TRBV7-2; abundance: -; CDR3nt: TGTGCCAGCAGCTTAGGTAGTCCGGGCCTGGGGTACTTC; CDR3aa: CASSLGSPGLGYF
d_gene: -; j_gene: TRBJ1-1; v_gene: TRBV5-1; abundance: few; CDR3nt: TGCGCCAGCAGACAAGACCCAAATGGAGGCACTGAAGCTTTCTTT; CDR3aa: CASRQDPNGGTEAFF
d_gene: TRBD2; j_gene: TRBJ2-1; v_gene: TRBV11-1; abundance: -; CDR3nt: TGTGCCAGCAGCTTAGAGGGCACTAGCGGGGGGGCGGGCCCCCACAATGAGCAGGTCTTC; CDR3aa: CASSLEGTSGGAGPHNEQVF
d_gene: -; j_gene: TRBJ2-3; v_gene: TRBV19; abundance: -; CDR3nt: TGTGCCAGTACCGAGGAGGGGGCAGTTACGCAGTATTTT; CDR3aa: CASTEEGAVTQYF
d_gene: -; j_gene: TRBJ2-5; v_gene: TRBV7-3; abundance: -; CDR3nt: TGTGCCAGCAGCGTAGGAGCTCGGGGGGCCGTATCTAGCGAGACCCAGTACTTC; CDR3aa: CASSVGARGAVSSETQYF
d_gene: TRBD2; j_gene: TRBJ2-5; v_gene: TRBV4-2; abundance: -; CDR3nt: TGTGCCAGCAGCCCGAGACTAGCGGGGCGATATGGGACCCAGTACTTC; CDR3aa: CASSPRLAGRYGTQYF
d_gene: -; j_gene: TRBJ1-5; v_gene: TRBV7-2; abundance: once; CDR3nt: TGTGCCAGCAGCTTTTCTCCCGACAGGAACAATCAGCCCCAGCATTTT; CDR3aa: CASSFSPDRNNQPQHF
d_gene: -; j_gene: TRBJ1-5; v_gene: TRBV7-9; abundance: -; CDR3nt: TGTGCCAGCAGCTCCATTGGGGCCCGGGGATTGGCCCAGCATTTT; CDR3aa: CASSSIGARGLAQHF
d_gene: -; j_gene: TRBJ2-1; v_gene: TRBV7-9; abundance: -; CDR3nt: TGTGCCAGCAGCTTATTCCGACAGGACCCTACCTACAATGAGCAGTTCTTC; CDR3aa: CASSLFRQDPTYNEQFF
d_gene: -; j_gene: TRBJ2-7; v_gene: TRBV9; abundance: few; CDR3nt: TGTGCCAGCAGCGTAGTCGACTCACCCTACGAGCAGTACTTC; CDR3aa: CASSVVDSPYEQYF
d_gene: TRBD1; j_gene: TRBJ2-3; v_gene: TRBV20-1; abundance: few; CDR3nt: TGCAGTGCTAGGCGATGGACAGGGGGCGGCACAGATACGCAGTATTTT; CDR3aa: CSARRWTGGGTDTQYF